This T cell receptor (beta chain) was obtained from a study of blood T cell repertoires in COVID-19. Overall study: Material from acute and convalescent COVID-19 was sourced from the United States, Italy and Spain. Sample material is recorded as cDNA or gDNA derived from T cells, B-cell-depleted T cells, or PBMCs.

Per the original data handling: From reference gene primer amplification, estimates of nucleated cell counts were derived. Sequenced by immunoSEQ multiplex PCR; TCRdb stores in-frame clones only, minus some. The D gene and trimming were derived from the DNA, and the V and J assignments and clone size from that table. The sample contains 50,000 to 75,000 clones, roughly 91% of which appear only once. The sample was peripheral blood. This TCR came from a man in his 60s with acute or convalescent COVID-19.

The chain's CDR3 is CASSPGQGEGEKLFF. In DNA form, the CDR3 reads TGTGCCAGCAGTCCGGGACAGGGGGAGGGTGAAAAACTGTTTTTT. The chain has TRBV7-9 and TRBJ1-4; 11 positions agree with TRBD1. The CDR3 spans 15 residues. The V gene's germline CDR1 is SEHNR and CDR2 FQNEAQ (reference sequence). V lost 6 bases, J lost 7 bases, and 7 bases stayed unmatched.